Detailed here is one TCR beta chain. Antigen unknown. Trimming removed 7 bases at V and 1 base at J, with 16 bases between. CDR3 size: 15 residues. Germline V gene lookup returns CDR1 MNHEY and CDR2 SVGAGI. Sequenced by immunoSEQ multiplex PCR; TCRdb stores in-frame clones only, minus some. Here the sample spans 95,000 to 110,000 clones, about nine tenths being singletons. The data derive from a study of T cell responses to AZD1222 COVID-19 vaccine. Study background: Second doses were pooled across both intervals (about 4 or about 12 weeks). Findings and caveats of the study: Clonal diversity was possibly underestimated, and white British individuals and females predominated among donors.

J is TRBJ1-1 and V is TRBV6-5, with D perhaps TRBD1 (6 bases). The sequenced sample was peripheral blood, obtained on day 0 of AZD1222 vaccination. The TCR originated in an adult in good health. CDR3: CASIRGQGWNTEAFF. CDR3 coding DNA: TGTGCCAGCATTAGGGGCCAGGGGTGGAACACTGAAGCTTTCTTT.